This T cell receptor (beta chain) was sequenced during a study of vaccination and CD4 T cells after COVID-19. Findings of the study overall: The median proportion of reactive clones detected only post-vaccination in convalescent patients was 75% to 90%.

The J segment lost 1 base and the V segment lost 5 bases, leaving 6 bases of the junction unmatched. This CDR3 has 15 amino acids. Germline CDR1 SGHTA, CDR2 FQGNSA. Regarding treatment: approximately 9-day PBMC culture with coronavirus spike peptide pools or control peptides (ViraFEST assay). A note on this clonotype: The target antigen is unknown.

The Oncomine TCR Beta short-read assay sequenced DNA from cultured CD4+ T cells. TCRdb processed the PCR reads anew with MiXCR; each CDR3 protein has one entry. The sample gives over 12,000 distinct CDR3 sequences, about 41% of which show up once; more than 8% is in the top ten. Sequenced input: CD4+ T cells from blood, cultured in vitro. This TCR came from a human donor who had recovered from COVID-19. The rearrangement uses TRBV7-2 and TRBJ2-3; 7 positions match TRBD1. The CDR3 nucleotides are TGTGCCAGCAGCCCGGAAGGGGGCCGCACAGATACGCAGTATTTT. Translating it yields CASSPEGGRTDTQYF.